These 29 T cell receptor beta chains share one sample of origin, sequenced in a study of cytomegalovirus exposure and HLA in healthy donors. PCR was performed using 60 Vbeta and 13 Jbeta primers. Method: immunoSEQ multiplex PCR; TCRdb's copy keeps in-frame clones and lacks some. The sample shows approximately 150,000 clones, around four fifths of them seen only once. The sequenced sample was PBMCs. These receptors were collected from a male donor in good health and CMV-seronegative.

The rearrangement uses TRBV6-6 and TRBJ1-2, with D perhaps matching TRBD1 (5 bases). The CDR3 totals 13 residues. Looked up from germline, CDR1 is MNHNY and CDR2 is SVGAGI (reference sequence). The V end was cut by 6 bases, the J end by 3 bases, with 11 bases between. This CDR3 is CASRRGEDYGYTF. The CDR3 DNA reads as TGTGCCAGCAGACGGGGGGAGGACTATGGCTACACCTTC.

The V gene is TRBV18, the J gene TRBJ1-3; the match to TRBD1 covers 10 bases. The CDR3 is 20 residues long. The germline V gene has CDR1 KGHSH and CDR2 LQKENI. With V trimmed by 4 bases and J by 3 bases, 18 bases remained unmatched. The CDR3 is CASSRISGTGAEEGGNTIYF. CDR3 bases: TGTGCCAGCTCACGCATATCCGGGACAGGGGCCGAGGAAGGTGGAAACACCATATATTTT.

The chain joins TRBV7-2 to TRBJ2-7; 7 bases are shared with TRBD1. V shed 5 bases, J shed 4 bases, and the junction held 5 bases outside the gene matches. The CDR3 is 13 residues long. Per the germline V gene, CDR1 is SGHTA and CDR2 is FQGNSA. In nucleotides, the CDR3 is TGTGCCAGCAGCCCGACAGGGTCTTACGAGCAGTACTTC. It yields the protein CASSPTGSYEQYF.

The V call is TRBV7-8, the J call TRBJ1-5, with D possibly TRBD1 on 5 matching bases. Germline V gene lookup returns CDR1 SGHVS and CDR2 FQNEAQ. The CDR3 sequence is 15 residues long. The V and J ends lost 0 bases and 7 bases respectively, with 13 bases between them. The CDR3 nucleotides read TGTGCCAGCAGCTTAGCGGGGGGAACTGAACAGCCCCAGCATTTT. The encoded protein is CASSLAGGTEQPQHF.

V and J are TRBV28 and TRBJ2-4; 8 bases match TRBD1. The J segment lost 1 base and the V segment lost 7 bases, leaving 6 bases of the junction unmatched. The CDR3 has 15 amino acids. The germline CDR1 and CDR2 sequences are MDHEN and SYDVKM. CDR3 residues: CASTRTGLAKNIQYF. The CDR3 nucleotides are TGTGCCAGCACCCGGACAGGGTTGGCCAAAAACATTCAGTACTTC.

The gene calls are TRBV7-6 and TRBJ2-5; a possible D gene is TRBD1 (6 bases). CDR1 is SGHVS, CDR2 FNYEAQ, per germline. The CDR3 has 13 residues. Trimming removed 2 bases from V and 5 bases from J, with 9 bases in between. In nucleotides, the CDR3 is TGTGCCAGCAGCTTATTAAGGGGGGAGACCCAGTACTTC. Protein product: CASSLLRGETQYF.

The V call is TRBV4-3, the J call TRBJ2-1, with 13 bases lining up with TRBD2. J was trimmed by 7 bases and V by 1 base; bases with no gene match: 4. This CDR3 contains 16 residues. Germline V CDR1 and CDR2: LGHNA, YSLEER. CDR3 DNA: TGCGCCAGCAGCCAAGCCGGGACTAGCGGGATGAATGAGCAGTTCTTC. It yields the protein CASSQAGTSGMNEQFF.

This rearrangement joins TRBV9 to TRBJ2-7; 13 nucleotides align to TRBD2. This CDR3 is 16 amino acids long. Germline V CDR1 and CDR2: SGDLS, YYNGEE. Unmatched junction bases numbered 8, after V lost 4 bases and J lost 4 bases. The CDR3 protein is CASSPGLAGQEYEQYF. The CDR3 nucleotides are TGTGCCAGCAGCCCGGGACTAGCGGGACAAGAATACGAGCAGTACTTC.

The chain couples TRBV6-5 to TRBJ2-3; TRBD2 is a possible D gene (6 bases). This CDR3 spans 16 amino acids. Germline lookup yields CDR1 MNHEY and CDR2 SVGAGI. The V and J ends lost 3 bases and 6 bases respectively, with 19 bases between them. CDR3 sequence: CASSYGGSGSGDTQYF. The CDR3 DNA is TGTGCCAGCAGTTATGGGGGTAGCGGCTCTGGGGATACGCAGTATTTT.

The chain couples TRBV28 to TRBJ2-1; D gene unclear. Germline V gene lookup returns CDR1 MDHEN and CDR2 SYDVKM. V shed 6 bases and J shed 6 bases, with 6 bases lying between them. The CDR3 is 11 residues long. CDR3 coding DNA: TGTGCCAGCAGGATAGCCAATGAGCAGTTCTTC. It yields the protein CASRIANEQFF. Using reference TRBV28 and TRBJ2-1 for the parts outside the CDR3, the full variable domain is DVKVTQSSRYLVKRTGEKVFLECVQDMDHENMFWYRQDPGLGLRLIYFSYDVKMKEKGDIPEGYSVSREKKERFSLILESASTNQTSMYLCASRIANEQFFGPGTRLTVL.

The J gene is TRBJ1-3, the V gene TRBV27; D is uncertain. Per germline, CDR1 MNHEY and CDR2 SMNVEV (reference sequence). The germline V and J ends were trimmed by 0 bases and 2 bases, with 11 bases remaining between them. This CDR3 is 16 amino acids long. The CDR3 here is CASSLSGFDPGNTIYF. CDR3 sequence (DNA): TGTGCCAGCAGTTTATCTGGCTTTGATCCTGGAAACACCATATATTTT.

In its sample, this clone was seen a few times. V gene TRBV7-9 combines with J gene TRBJ2-3, with a weak D call TRBD1 (6 bases). There are 16 residues in the CDR3. V was cut by 4 bases and J by 1 base, with 15 bases left in between. Germline CDR1 is SEHNR and CDR2 is FQNEAQ (reference sequence). The CDR3 sequence: CASSSLGQPRTDTQYF. The CDR3 DNA is TGTGCCAGCAGCTCCCTCGGACAGCCCCGCACAGATACGCAGTATTTT. Drawing the rest from reference TRBV7-9 and TRBJ2-3, the complete variable domain is DTGVSQNPRHKITKRGQNVTFRCDPISEHNRLYWYRQTLGQGPEFLTYFQNEAQLEKSRLLSDRFSAERPKGSFSTLEIQRTEQGDSAMYLCASSSLGQPRTDTQYFGPGTRLTVL.

V is TRBV27 and J is TRBJ2-2, with 9 positions matching TRBD2. Losses at the gene ends were 7 bases for V and 4 bases for J; bases not matched to a gene: 10. Germline CDR1 and CDR2: MNHEY and SMNVEV (reference sequence). The CDR3 is 16 residues long. CDR3 nucleotide sequence: TGTGCCAGCAAACAATTTAGCGGGAGAGGCACCGGGGAGCTGTTTTTT. The encoded protein is CASKQFSGRGTGELFF.

The chain is built from TRBV9 and TRBJ1-2; 7 positions match TRBD1. V lost 3 bases to trimming and J lost 8 bases; unmatched junction nucleotides: 10. The CDR3 is made up of 14 amino acids. CDR1 SGDLS and CDR2 YYNGEE come from the germline V gene. CDR3 bases: TGTGCCAGCAGCGGCTCCCGGGACAGAGACGGCTACACCTTC. As protein: CASSGSRDRDGYTF.

The rearrangement joins TRBV28 to TRBJ2-6; 7 nucleotides line up with TRBD1. After removal of 6 bases from V and 1 base from J, the junction contained 12 bases not matched to a gene. The CDR3 sequence is 18 residues long. The germline V gene encodes CDR1 MDHEN and CDR2 SYDVKM. CDR3 coding DNA: TGTGCCAGCAGGGGGCAACAGGGGCGACCTTCTGGGGCCAACGTCCTGACTTTC. Its protein product is CASRGQQGRPSGANVLTF.

V and J are TRBV4-3 and TRBJ2-7, with 10 nucleotides matching TRBD2. The CDR3 is 17 amino acids. From germline, CDR1 is LGHNA and CDR2 YSLEER. The V gene end was trimmed by 1 base and the J gene end by 2 bases; junction bases not matched to a gene: 8. CDR3 bases: TGCGCCAGCAGCCAAGCGCCTAGCGGGAGCCCGCCCTACGAGCAGTACTTC. The encoded protein is CASSQAPSGSPPYEQYF.

The V and J genes are TRBV7-2 and TRBJ1-4; 8 nucleotides align to TRBD1. Trimming at V came to 5 bases and at J to 7 bases, leaving 12 bases not matched to a gene. This CDR3 is built from 16 residues. Per germline, CDR1 SGHTA and CDR2 FQGNSA. In nucleotides, the CDR3 is TGTGCCAGCAGCCGAGACCCCCAGGGGGCGCGTGAAAAACTGTTTTTT. Amino acid sequence: CASSRDPQGAREKLFF. The whole variable domain, remainder taken from reference TRBV7-2 and TRBJ1-4, is GAGVSQSPSNKVTEKGKDVELRCDPISGHTALYWYRQSLGQGLEFLIYFQGNSAPDKSGLPSDRFSAERTGGSVSTLTIQRTQQEDSAVYLCASSRDPQGAREKLFFGSGTQLSVL.

The gene calls are TRBV5-6 and TRBJ2-5; D perhaps matches TRBD1 (6 bases). Trimming stripped 1 base from V and 5 bases from J, with 9 bases between. CDR1 is SGHDT, CDR2 YYEEEE, per germline. This CDR3 contains 13 residues. CDR3 DNA sequence: TGTGCCAGCAGCTTGAGAAGGGGGGAGACCCAGTACTTC. This sequence encodes CASSLRRGETQYF.

This clone has just one count. The chain links TRBV30 to TRBJ1-3; D gene ambiguous. Per germline, CDR1 GTSNPN and CDR2 SVGIG (reference sequence). V was shortened by 2 bases and J by 0 bases, with 5 bases between the two germline ends. This CDR3 has 13 residues. The CDR3 DNA reads TGTGCCTGGAGTCATAGCTCTGGAAACACCATATATTTT. This sequence encodes CAWSHSSGNTIYF.

Turning to this clone: Other DNA sequences in the same sample also yield this CDR3. The chain has TRBV9 and TRBJ1-1; no clear D. V was pared by 0 bases and J by 1 base, with 7 bases between. Germline V gives CDR1 SGDLS, CDR2 YYNGEE. The CDR3 extends over 14 amino acids. CDR3 in amino acids: CASSVGSGNTEAFF. The CDR3 DNA reads TGTGCCAGCAGCGTAGGTTCAGGGAACACTGAAGCTTTCTTT.

The chain recombines TRBV27 with TRBJ1-5, with 7 positions matching TRBD1. The CDR3 has 14 residues. CDR1 is MNHEY and CDR2 is SMNVEV in the germline V gene (reference sequence). Germline trimming cut 2 bases from V and 7 bases from J; bases unmatched to any gene: 5. CDR3 nucleotides: TGTGCCAGCAGTTTAGGACAGGTTGGGCAGCCCCAGCATTTT. Amino acids: CASSLGQVGQPQHF.

In its sample, this clone was seen once. The chain links TRBV20-1 to TRBJ2-1; 8 bases line up with TRBD2. There are 11 residues in the CDR3. The germline CDR1 and CDR2 sequences are DFQATT and SNEGSKA (reference sequence). The CDR3 protein is CSHSGNNEQFF. For the CDR3, the DNA is TGCAGCCATAGCGGGAACAATGAGCAGTTCTTC.

The chain joins TRBV5-1 to TRBJ2-5; 8 bases are shared with TRBD2. The germline V gene encodes CDR1 SGHRS and CDR2 YFSETQ. CDR3 length: 16 amino acids. The V segment lost 0 bases and the J segment 5 bases; nucleotides outside the gene matches: 9. CDR3 residues: CASSLEYAGGRETQYF. CDR3 nucleotide sequence: TGCGCCAGCAGCTTGGAATATGCGGGGGGAAGGGAGACCCAGTACTTC.

This chain links TRBV28 with TRBJ2-4; no clear D gene. Between the trimmed V and J ends, which lost 3 bases and 8 bases, there was a span of 5 bases. Germline-derived CDR1 and CDR2 are MDHEN and SYDVKM. This CDR3 has 11 residues. This CDR3 is CASSLRDIQYF. The CDR3 DNA sequence: TGTGCCAGCAGTTTGCGAGACATTCAGTACTTC.

The chain employs TRBV20-1 and TRBJ2-5; D is unresolved. Near its end, the DNA agrees better with TRBJ2-7, so the J call may be wrong. Germline loops: CDR1 DFQATT, CDR2 SNEGSKA (reference sequence). The CDR3 runs to 10 residues. The CDR3 DNA reads as TGCAGTGCTAGAGTTTACGAGCAGTACTTC. Its protein is CSARVYEQYF.

This chain connects TRBV4-3 to TRBJ2-7; a possible D gene is TRBD1 (5 bases). Looked up from germline, CDR1 is LGHNA and CDR2 is YSLEER. V dropped 0 bases and J dropped 5 bases, with 14 bases sitting between them. This CDR3 has 15 amino acids. As DNA, the CDR3 is TGCGCCAGCAGCCAAGATATACAGGCCCCAAACGAGCAGTACTTC. Translation: CASSQDIQAPNEQYF.

This chain's CDR3 is CTTILTTGGAYTEAFF. The DNA of the CDR3 is TGTACGACGATACTTACCACAGGGGGTGCATACACTGAAGCTTTCTTT. The chain links TRBV21-1 to TRBJ1-1; the table's D call, TRBD1, was not checked against the DNA. TRBV21-1 constitutes a pseudogene. CDR3 length: 16 amino acids.

The V and J genes are TRBV5-1 and TRBJ2-3; D not certain. The CDR3 spans 12 residues. Trimming cost V 4 bases and J 2 bases, with 5 bases left between them. CDR1 is SGHRS, CDR2 YFSETQ, per germline. The CDR3 reads CASSIHTDTQYF. CDR3 sequence (DNA): TGCGCCAGCAGCATCCACACAGATACGCAGTATTTT.

The chain uses TRBV28 and TRBJ2-3; 9 nucleotides agree with TRBD1. This CDR3 spans 16 amino acids. V was pared by 3 bases and J by 2 bases, with 6 bases of the junction left unmatched. CDR1 and CDR2 from the germline V gene are MDHEN and SYDVKM. The CDR3 coding sequence is TGTGCCAGCAGTTTCTCGGGGACAGGGCCCACAGATACGCAGTATTTT. Its protein is CASSFSGTGPTDTQYF. The variable domain in full, completed from reference TRBV28 and TRBJ2-3, reads DVKVTQSSRYLVKRTGEKVFLECVQDMDHENMFWYRQDPGLGLRLIYFSYDVKMKEKGDIPEGYSVSREKKERFSLILESASTNQTSMYLCASSFSGTGPTDTQYFGPGTRLTVL.